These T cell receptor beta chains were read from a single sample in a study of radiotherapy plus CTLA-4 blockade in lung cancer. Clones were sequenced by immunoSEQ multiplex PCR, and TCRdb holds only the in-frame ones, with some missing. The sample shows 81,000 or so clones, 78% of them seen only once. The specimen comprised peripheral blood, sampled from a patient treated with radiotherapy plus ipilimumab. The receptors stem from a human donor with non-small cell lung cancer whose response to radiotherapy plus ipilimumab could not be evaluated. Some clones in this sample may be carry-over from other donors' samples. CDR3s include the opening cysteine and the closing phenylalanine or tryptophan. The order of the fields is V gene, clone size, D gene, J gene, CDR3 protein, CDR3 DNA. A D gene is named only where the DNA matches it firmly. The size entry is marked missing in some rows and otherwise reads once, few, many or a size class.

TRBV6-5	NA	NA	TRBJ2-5	CASSYGQGTQTQYF	TGTGCCAGCAGTTATGGCCAGGGCACTCAGACCCAGTACTTC
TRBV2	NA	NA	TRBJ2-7	CASRNRQSAYEQYF	TGTGCCAGCAGAAATCGTCAGTCTGCCTACGAGCAGTACTTC
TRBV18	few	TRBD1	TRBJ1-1	CASSPTDRGTEAFF	TGTGCCAGCTCACCGACGGACAGGGGAACTGAAGCTTTCTTT
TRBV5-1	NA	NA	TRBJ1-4	CASSTAGVNEKLFF	TGCGCCAGCAGCACTGCAGGGGTCAATGAAAAACTGTTTTTT
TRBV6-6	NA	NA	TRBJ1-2	CASSYGPSDNHYGYTF	TGTGCCAGCAGTTACGGCCCCTCGGACAACCACTATGGCTACACCTTC
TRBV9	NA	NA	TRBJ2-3	CASSYLTDTQYF	TGTGCCAGCAGCTACCTAACAGATACGCAGTATTTT
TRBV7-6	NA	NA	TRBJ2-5	CASSFGETQYF	TGTGCCAGCAGCTTCGGAGAGACCCAGTACTTC
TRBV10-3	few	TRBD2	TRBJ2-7	CAISALGSGVEQYF	TGTGCCATCAGTGCCTTGGGTAGCGGGGTCGAGCAGTACTTC
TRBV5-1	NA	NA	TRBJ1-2	CASSLDGRRGGYTF	TGCGCCAGCAGCTTGGATGGGAGAAGAGGTGGCTACACCTTC
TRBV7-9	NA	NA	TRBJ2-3	CASSGRLRTTDTQYF	TGTGCCAGCAGCGGCCGACTCCGTACCACAGATACGCAGTATTTT
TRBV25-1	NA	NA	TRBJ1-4	CASSERAGEKLFF	TGTGCCAGCAGTGAACGAGCAGGTGAAAAACTGTTTTTT
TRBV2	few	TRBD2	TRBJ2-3	CASTPTGGGDTDTQYF	TGTGCCAGCACCCCTACTGGCGGGGGGGACACAGATACGCAGTATTTT
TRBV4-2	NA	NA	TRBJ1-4	CASSQDPTGANEKLFF	TGTGCCAGCAGCCAAGATCCAACCGGGGCTAATGAAAAACTGTTTTTT
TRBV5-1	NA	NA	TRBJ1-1	CASSPLEGAEAFF	TGCGCCAGCAGTCCCCTCGAGGGCGCTGAAGCTTTCTTT
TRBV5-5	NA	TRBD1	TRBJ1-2	CASSSGQGGYGYTF	TGTGCCAGCAGCTCCGGACAGGGCGGATATGGCTACACCTTC
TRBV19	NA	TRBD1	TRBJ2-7	CATKPTGVYEQYF	TGTGCCACGAAGCCGACAGGGGTGTACGAGCAGTACTTC
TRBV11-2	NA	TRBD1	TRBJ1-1	CASSLGTGAYTEAFF	TGTGCCAGCAGCTTGGGGACAGGGGCCTACACTGAAGCTTTCTTT
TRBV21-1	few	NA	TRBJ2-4	CASSKDALAGANLAKNIQYF	TGTGCCAGCAGCAAAGACGCTCTAGCGGGGGCAAACCTAGCCAAAAACATTCAGTACTTC
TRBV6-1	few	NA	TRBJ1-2	CASSVQGHYGYTF	TGTGCCAGCAGTGTGCAGGGGCATTATGGCTACACCTTC
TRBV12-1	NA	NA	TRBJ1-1	CASSHIDRNTEAFF	TGTGCCAGCAGCCATATCGACAGGAACACTGAAGCTTTCTTT
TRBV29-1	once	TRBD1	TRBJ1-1	CSVVDRGGAEAFF	TGCAGCGTGGTTGACAGGGGAGGGGCTGAAGCTTTCTTT
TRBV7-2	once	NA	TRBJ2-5	CASSPDRWKETQYF	TGTGCCAGCAGTCCAGACAGGTGGAAAGAGACCCAGTACTTC